The sequence of this T cell receptor beta chain was determined in a study of CD8 T cells in ankylosing spondylitis. Study conclusions and caveats: Earlier reports found some motif variants in synovial fluid and blood in reactive arthritis. Disease-linked clones were reportedly significantly enriched in matched ankylosing spondylitis synovial fluid.

Ten or more counts support this clonotype. Antigen: not known. TCRdb used MiXCR to reprocess the 5' RACE reads, holding one entry per CDR3 protein. The table includes several thousand distinct CDR3 sequences, approximately 2.3% detected once. The CDR3 length is 15 residues. V shed 6 bases and J 5 bases; nucleotides not matched to a gene: 11. Germline lookup yields CDR1 SGDLS and CDR2 YYNGEE. Sequencing input: blood, either unsorted or a sorted T cell fraction (not recorded which). The TCR was taken from a male donor with ankylosing spondylitis or in good health (not recorded which). This chain connects TRBV9 to TRBJ2-1; 7 bases align to TRBD2. CDR3 loop: CASTKWEGPNNEQFF. CDR3 DNA: TGTGCCAGCACCAAGTGGGAGGGACCCAACAATGAGCAGTTCTTC.